Listed here are 6 T cell receptor beta chains from one sample, sequenced in a study of blood T cell repertoires in COVID-19. Assay used: immunoSEQ multiplex PCR; TCRdb lists only in-frame clones, some missing. The table records some 250,000 clones, around 87% of them present only once. The sequenced material came from peripheral blood. Receptors originate from a woman in her thirties who had recovered from COVID-19.

V is TRBV7-2 and J is TRBJ2-7, with 9 bases matching TRBD2. CDR1 is SGHTA, CDR2 FQGNSA, per germline. J was trimmed by 2 bases and V by 1 base; bases with no gene match: 9. This CDR3 is 17 amino acids long. The CDR3 DNA reads as TGTGCCAGCAGCTTAGGTCAGGTTCGCGGGGGGGCCTACGAGCAGTACTTC. Its protein is CASSLGQVRGGAYEQYF.

V is TRBV7-2 and J is TRBJ1-5; D is perhaps TRBD1 (5 bases). Germline CDR1 SGHTA, CDR2 FQGNSA. This CDR3 comprises 16 residues. Trimming took off 5 bases at V and 1 base at J, with 15 bases between the two ends. The CDR3: CASSPFGGGSNQPQHF. The DNA of the CDR3 is TGTGCCAGCAGCCCATTTGGGGGGGGGAGCAATCAGCCCCAGCATTTT.

This chain uses TRBV18 with TRBJ1-3, with 8 bases aligning to TRBD1. CDR3 length: 16 residues. Germline lookup yields CDR1 KGHSH and CDR2 LQKENI. The J segment lost 2 bases and the V segment lost 3 bases, leaving 6 bases of the junction unmatched. CDR3 sequence (DNA): TGTGCCAGCTCACCGTCCCTACAGGGGGCTGGAAACACCATATATTTT. This sequence encodes CASSPSLQGAGNTIYF.

The chain links TRBV5-4 to TRBJ2-7; no definite D call. V was trimmed by 6 bases and J by 1 base, leaving 11 bases between them. The germline V gene encodes CDR1 SGHNT and CDR2 YYREEE (reference sequence). The CDR3 runs 13 residues. CDR3: CASNSYNSYEQYF. The DNA for the CDR3 is TGTGCCAGCAACTCCTATAATTCCTACGAGCAGTACTTC.

Worth noting for this clone: Sequence at one end of the junction differs from germline and may be a read error. This sequence joins TRBV7-9 and TRBJ2-4, with 7 bases lining up with TRBD2. The CDR3 covers 15 residues. Germline-derived CDR1 and CDR2 are SEHNR and FQNEAQ (reference sequence). The DNA for the CDR3 is TGTGCCAGCAGCTTAGGCGGGGGAGCCCAAAACATTCAGTACTTC. Amino acids: CASSLGGGAQNIQYF.

The chain is built from TRBV9 and TRBJ2-3, with D tentatively TRBD1 (6 bases). Per the germline V gene, CDR1 is SGDLS and CDR2 is YYNGEE. This CDR3 contains 16 residues. The V gene lost 1 base and the J gene lost 2 bases, with 14 bases spanning the gap. Written as DNA, the CDR3 is TGTGCCAGCAGCGTATCAGGGGCTTGGATCACAGATACGCAGTATTTT. It specifies CASSVSGAWITDTQYF. Full variable domain (outside the CDR3, taken from reference TRBV9 and TRBJ2-3): DSGVTQTPKHLITATGQRVTLRCSPRSGDLSVYWYQQSLDQGLQFLIQYYNGEERAKGNILERFSAQQFPDLHSELNLSSLELGDSALYFCASSVSGAWITDTQYFGPGTRLTVL.